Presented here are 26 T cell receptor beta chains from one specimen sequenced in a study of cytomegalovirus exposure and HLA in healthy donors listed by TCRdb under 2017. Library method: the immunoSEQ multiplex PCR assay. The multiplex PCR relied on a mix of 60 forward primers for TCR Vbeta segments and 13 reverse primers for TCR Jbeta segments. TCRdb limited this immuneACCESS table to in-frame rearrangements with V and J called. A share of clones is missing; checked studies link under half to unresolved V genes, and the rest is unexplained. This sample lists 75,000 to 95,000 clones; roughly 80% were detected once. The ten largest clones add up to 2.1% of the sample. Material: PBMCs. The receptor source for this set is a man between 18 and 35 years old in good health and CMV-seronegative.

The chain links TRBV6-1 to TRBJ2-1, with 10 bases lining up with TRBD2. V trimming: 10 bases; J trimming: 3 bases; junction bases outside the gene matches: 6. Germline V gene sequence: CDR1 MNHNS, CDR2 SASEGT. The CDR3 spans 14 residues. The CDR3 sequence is CATRLAGLYNEQFF. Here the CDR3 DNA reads TGTGCCACACGACTAGCGGGCCTCTACAATGAGCAGTTCTTC.

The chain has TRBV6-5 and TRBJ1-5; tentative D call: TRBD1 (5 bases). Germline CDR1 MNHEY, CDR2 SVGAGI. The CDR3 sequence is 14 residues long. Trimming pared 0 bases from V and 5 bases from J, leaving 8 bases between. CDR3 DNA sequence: TGTGCCAGCAGTTACTCGGGGGGGGATCAGCCCCAGCATTTT. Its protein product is CASSYSGGDQPQHF.

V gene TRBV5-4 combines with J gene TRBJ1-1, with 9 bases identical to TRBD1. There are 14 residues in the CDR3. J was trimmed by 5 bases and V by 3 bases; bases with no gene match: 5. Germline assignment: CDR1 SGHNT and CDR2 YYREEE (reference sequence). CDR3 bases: TGTGCCAGCAGCTCAGGACAGGGGCGGACTGAAGCTTTCTTT. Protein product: CASSSGQGRTEAFF.

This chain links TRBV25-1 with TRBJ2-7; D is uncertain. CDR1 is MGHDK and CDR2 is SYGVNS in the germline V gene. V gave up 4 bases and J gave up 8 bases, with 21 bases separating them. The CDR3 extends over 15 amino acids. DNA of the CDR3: TGTGCCAGCAGTGTACTGCATCTCGGTTCCAGGCAGCAGTACTTC. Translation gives CASSVLHLGSRQQYF.

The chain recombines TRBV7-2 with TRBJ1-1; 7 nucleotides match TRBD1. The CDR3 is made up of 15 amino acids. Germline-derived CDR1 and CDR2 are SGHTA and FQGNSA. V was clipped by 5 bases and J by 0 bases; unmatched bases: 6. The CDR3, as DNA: TGTGCCAGCAGCAACAACAGGGGACTGAACACTGAAGCTTTCTTT. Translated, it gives CASSNNRGLNTEAFF.

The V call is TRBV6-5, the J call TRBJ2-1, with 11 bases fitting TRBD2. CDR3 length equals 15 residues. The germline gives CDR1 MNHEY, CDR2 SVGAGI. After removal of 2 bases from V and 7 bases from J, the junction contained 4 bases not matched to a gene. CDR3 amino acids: CASSYESSGRNEQFF. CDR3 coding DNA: TGTGCCAGCAGTTACGAGTCTAGCGGGAGGAATGAGCAGTTCTTC.

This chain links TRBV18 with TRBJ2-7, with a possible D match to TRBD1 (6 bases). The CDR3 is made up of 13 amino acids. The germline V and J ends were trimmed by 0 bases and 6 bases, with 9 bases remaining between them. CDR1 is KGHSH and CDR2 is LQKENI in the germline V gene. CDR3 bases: TGTGCCAGCTCACCACCGGGGGCCACCGAGCAGTACTTC. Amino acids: CASSPPGATEQYF.

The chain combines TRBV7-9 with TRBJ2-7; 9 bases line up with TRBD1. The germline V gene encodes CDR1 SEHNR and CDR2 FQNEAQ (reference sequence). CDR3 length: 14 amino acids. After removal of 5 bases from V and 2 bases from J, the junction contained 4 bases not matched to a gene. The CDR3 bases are TGTGCCAGCAGCCCAAGGGACAGGGCCTACGAGCAGTACTTC. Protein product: CASSPRDRAYEQYF.

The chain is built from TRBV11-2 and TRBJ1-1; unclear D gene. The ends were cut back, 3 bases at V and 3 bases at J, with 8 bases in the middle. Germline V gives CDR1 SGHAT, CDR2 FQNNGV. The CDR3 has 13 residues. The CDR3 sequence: CASSLYKYTEAFF. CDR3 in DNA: TGTGCCAGCAGCTTGTACAAGTACACTGAAGCTTTCTTT.

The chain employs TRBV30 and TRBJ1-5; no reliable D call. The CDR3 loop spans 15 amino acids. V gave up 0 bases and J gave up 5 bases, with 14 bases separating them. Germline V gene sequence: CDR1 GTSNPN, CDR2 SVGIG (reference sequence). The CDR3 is CAWSVLGSVDQPQHF. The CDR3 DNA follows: TGTGCCTGGAGTGTACTAGGAAGTGTAGATCAGCCCCAGCATTTT. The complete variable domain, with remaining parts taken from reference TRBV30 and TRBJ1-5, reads SQTIHQWPATLVQPVGSPLSLECTVEGTSNPNLYWYRQAAGRGLQLLFYSVGIGQISSEVPQNLSASRPQDRQFILSSKKLLLSDSGFYLCAWSVLGSVDQPQHFGDGTRLSIL.

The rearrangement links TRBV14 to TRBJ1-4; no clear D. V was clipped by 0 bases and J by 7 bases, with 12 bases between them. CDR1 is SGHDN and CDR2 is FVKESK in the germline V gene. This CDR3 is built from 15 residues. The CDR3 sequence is CASSQDVGPAEKLFF. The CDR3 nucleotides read TGTGCCAGCAGCCAAGATGTGGGCCCCGCTGAAAAACTGTTTTTT.

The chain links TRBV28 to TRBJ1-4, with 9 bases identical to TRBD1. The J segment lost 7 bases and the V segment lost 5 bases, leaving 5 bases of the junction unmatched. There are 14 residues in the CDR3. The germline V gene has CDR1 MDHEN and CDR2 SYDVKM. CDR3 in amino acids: CASSPGTGREKLFF. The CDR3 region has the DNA TGTGCCAGCAGTCCCGGGACAGGGCGTGAAAAACTGTTTTTT.

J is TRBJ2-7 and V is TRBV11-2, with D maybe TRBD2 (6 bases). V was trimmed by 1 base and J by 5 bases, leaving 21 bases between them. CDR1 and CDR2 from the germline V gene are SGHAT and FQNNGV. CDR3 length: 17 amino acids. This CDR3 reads CASSLVMARQPGDEQYF. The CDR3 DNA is TGTGCCAGCAGCTTAGTAATGGCCCGCCAACCGGGGGACGAGCAGTACTTC.

The CDR3 spells CASSRTGPYEQYF. In nucleotides, the CDR3 is TGTGCCAGCAGTAGGACAGGACCCTACGAGCAGTACTTC. V and J are TRBV6-5 and TRBJ2-7; TRBD1 aligns across 7 bases. V shed 5 bases, J shed 2 bases, and the junction held 3 bases outside the gene matches. The germline CDR1 and CDR2 sequences are MNHEY and SVGAGI. CDR3 length: 13 amino acids.

CDR3 bases: TGTGCCAGCAGTTACGGTGGAGGAGGGGCTAATGAAAAACTGTTTTTT. It codes for CASSYGGGGANEKLFF. The V and J genes are TRBV6-5 and TRBJ1-4; a weak D match, TRBD1 (5 bases). The germline CDR1 and CDR2 sequences are MNHEY and SVGAGI. The CDR3 extends over 16 amino acids. Trimming took off 2 bases at V and 3 bases at J, with 13 bases between the two ends.

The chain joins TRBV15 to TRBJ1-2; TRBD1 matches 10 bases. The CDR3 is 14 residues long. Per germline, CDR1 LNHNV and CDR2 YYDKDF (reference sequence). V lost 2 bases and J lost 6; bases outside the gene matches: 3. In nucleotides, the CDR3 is TGTGCCACCAGCAGACGGGACAGGGGCGATGGCTACACCTTC. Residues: CATSRRDRGDGYTF.

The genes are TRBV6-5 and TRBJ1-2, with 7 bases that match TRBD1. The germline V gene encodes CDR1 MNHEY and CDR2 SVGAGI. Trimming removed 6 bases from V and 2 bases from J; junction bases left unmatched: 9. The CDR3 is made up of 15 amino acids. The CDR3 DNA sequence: TGTGCCAGCAGCGCGACAGGGTTGAGGAACTATGGCTACACCTTC. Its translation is CASSATGLRNYGYTF.

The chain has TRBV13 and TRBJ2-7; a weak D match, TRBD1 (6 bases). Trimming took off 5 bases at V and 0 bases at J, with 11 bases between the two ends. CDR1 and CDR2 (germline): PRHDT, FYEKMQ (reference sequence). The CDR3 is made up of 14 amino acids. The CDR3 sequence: CASSPRTVSYEQYF. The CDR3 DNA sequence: TGTGCCAGCAGCCCCCGGACAGTCTCCTACGAGCAGTACTTC.

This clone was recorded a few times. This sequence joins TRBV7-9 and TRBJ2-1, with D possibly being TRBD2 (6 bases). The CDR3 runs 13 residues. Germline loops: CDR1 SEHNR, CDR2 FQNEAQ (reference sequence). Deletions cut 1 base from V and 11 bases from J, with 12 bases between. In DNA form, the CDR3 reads TGTGCCAGCAGCTTAGGAGGGACTCGAAAGCAGTTCTTC. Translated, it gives CASSLGGTRKQFF.

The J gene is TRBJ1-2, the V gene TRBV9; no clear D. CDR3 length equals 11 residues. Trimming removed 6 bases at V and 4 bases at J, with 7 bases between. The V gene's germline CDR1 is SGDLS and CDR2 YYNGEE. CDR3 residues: CASKSSYGYTF. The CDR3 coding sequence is TGTGCCAGCAAATCTAGCTATGGCTACACCTTC.

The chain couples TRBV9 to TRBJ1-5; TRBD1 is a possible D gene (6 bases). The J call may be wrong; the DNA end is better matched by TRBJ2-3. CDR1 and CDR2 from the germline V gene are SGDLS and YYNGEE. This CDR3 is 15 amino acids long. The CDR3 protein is CASSPTDRNNQPQYF. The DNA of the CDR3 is TGTGCCAGCAGCCCGACCGACAGGAACAATCAGCCCCAGTATTTT.

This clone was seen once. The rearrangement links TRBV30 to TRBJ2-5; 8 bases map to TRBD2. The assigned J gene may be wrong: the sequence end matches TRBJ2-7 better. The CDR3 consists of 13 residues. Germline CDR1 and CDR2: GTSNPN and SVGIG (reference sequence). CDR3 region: CAWKGSGSSEQYF. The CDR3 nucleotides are TGTGCCTGGAAAGGGAGCGGGAGCTCCGAGCAGTACTTC.

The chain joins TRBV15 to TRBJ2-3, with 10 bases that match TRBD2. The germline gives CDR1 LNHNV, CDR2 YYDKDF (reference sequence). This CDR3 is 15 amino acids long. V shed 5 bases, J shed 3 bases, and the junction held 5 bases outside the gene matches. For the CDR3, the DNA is TGTGCCACCAGCCATAAAGCGGGAGGGACAGATACGCAGTATTTT. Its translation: CATSHKAGGTDTQYF.

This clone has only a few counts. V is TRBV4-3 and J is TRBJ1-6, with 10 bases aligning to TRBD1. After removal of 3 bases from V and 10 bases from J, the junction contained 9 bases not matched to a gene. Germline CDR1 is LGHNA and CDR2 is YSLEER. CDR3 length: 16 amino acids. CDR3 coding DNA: TGCGCCAGCAGCCATGACGGGACAGGGGTCAGGTCACCCCTCCACTTT. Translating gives CASSHDGTGVRSPLHF.

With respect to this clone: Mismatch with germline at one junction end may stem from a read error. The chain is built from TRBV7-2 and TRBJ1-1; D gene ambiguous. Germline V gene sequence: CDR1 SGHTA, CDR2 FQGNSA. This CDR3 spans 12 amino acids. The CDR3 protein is CASSPRNAEAFF. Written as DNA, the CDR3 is TGTGCCAGCAGCCCGCGGAACGCTGAAGCTTTCTTT.

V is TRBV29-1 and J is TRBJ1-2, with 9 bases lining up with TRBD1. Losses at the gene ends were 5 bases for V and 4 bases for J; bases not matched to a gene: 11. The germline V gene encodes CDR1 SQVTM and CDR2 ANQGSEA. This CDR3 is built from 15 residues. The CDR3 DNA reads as TGCAGCGTTCTAGGTACAGGGGGCGCCGGCTATGGCTACACCTTC. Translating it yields CSVLGTGGAGYGYTF.